Listed below are T cell receptor beta chains from one sample, sequenced in a study of cytomegalovirus exposure and HLA in healthy donors. Generated by immunoSEQ multiplex PCR, the TCRdb table keeps only in-frame clones and is missing some. This sample has 120,000 or so clones, with roughly 78% found just once. The sequenced sample consisted of PBMCs. All receptors come from a man aged 25 to 40 in good health and CMV-seronegative. The CDR3 runs from the conserved cysteine through the conserved F or W. A D gene is named only where the DNA matches it firmly. Size values are once, few and many counts, or a class for expanded clones, and some rows have none.

cdr3_aa	cdr3_nt	cdr3_length	d_call	clone_size	v_call	j_call
CASSLSGGGETQYF	TGTGCCAGCAGCTTGTCTGGCGGGGGAGAGACCCAGTACTTC	14	TRBD2	-	TRBV5-6	TRBJ2-5
CASSQDFGGGARDEQFF	TGTGCCAGCAGCCAAGATTTCGGCGGGGGGGCCAGGGATGAGCAGTTCTTC	17	TRBD2	few	TRBV14	TRBJ2-1
CASSFVQGALSAEAFF	TGCGCCAGCAGCTTTGTTCAGGGGGCGTTATCGGCTGAAGCTTTCTTT	16	TRBD1	few	TRBV5-1	TRBJ1-1
CASSTTGNYNEQFF	TGTGCCAGCAGCACAACAGGGAACTACAATGAGCAGTTCTTC	14	-	-	TRBV5-4	TRBJ2-1
CASSQDRMTGVNTGELFF	TGTGCCAGCAGCCAAGATCGGATGACGGGGGTGAACACCGGGGAGCTGTTTTTT	18	-	-	TRBV4-2	TRBJ2-2
CAWSSGPGGDTGEQFF	TGTGCCTGGAGCAGCGGTCCGGGGGGGGATACAGGTGAGCAGTTCTTC	16	TRBD2	-	TRBV30	TRBJ2-1
CASSYTENTEAFF	TGTGCCAGCAGCTATACAGAGAACACTGAAGCTTTCTTT	13	-	few	TRBV7-9	TRBJ1-1
CASSEITGGYGYTF	TGTGCCAGCAGTGAAATTACCGGGGGCTATGGCTACACCTTC	14	-	-	TRBV6-5	TRBJ1-2
CASSLEQGSPLHF	TGTGCCAGCAGCTTGGAACAGGGTTCACCCCTCCACTTT	13	-	-	TRBV7-2	TRBJ1-6
CASTRGQSSSYNEQFF	TGTGCCAGCACCCGAGGACAGTCAAGCTCCTACAATGAGCAGTTCTTC	16	-	few	TRBV28	TRBJ2-1
CASSSYRGRGYTF	TGTGCCAGCAGTAGCTACAGGGGGCGTGGCTACACCTTC	13	TRBD1	-	TRBV28	TRBJ1-2
CASSSGGSDEKLFF	TGTGCCAGCAGTTCAGGGGGCTCGGATGAAAAACTGTTTTTT	14	TRBD1	-	TRBV28	TRBJ1-4
CASSFIRQPQHF	TGTGCCAGCAGTTTTATCCGTCAGCCCCAGCATTTT	12	-	-	TRBV28	TRBJ1-5
CASSQAAVDEQYF	TGTGCCAGCAGCCAAGCAGCGGTTGACGAGCAGTACTTC	13	-	-	TRBV4-2	TRBJ2-7
CASSRTGTGADTQYF	TGTGCCAGTAGTAGAACAGGGACAGGGGCTGATACGCAGTATTTT	15	TRBD1	-	TRBV19	TRBJ2-3
CASSLGHRSFYGYTF	TGCGCCAGCAGCCTGGGACATCGCTCCTTCTATGGCTACACCTTC	15	-	-	TRBV5-1	TRBJ1-2
CASSLASTGSSYEQYF	TGTGCCAGCAGCTTAGCTTCTACAGGGAGCTCCTACGAGCAGTACTTC	16	-	-	TRBV7-2	TRBJ2-7